The 3 T cell receptor beta chains listed next were all sequenced from one sample in a study of tumor T cells in aggressive B-cell lymphoma. Method: immunoSEQ multiplex PCR; TCRdb's copy keeps in-frame clones and lacks some. The sample yields about 850 clones, 90% seen once. Sequencing was performed on tumor tissue. All receptors derive from an adult with diffuse large B cell lymphoma.

This clone was counted only a few times. Here the CDR3 reads CASSLAPWGANTEAFF. CDR3 coding DNA: TGTGCCAGCAGCTTAGCCCCGTGGGGCGCGAACACTGAAGCTTTCTTT. The chain recombines TRBV7-3 with TRBJ1-1; a weak D match, TRBD1 (5 bases). From germline, CDR1 is SGHTA and CDR2 FQGTGA. The germline V and J ends were trimmed by 2 bases and 1 base, with 14 bases remaining between them. The CDR3 totals 16 residues.

The chain joins TRBV28 to TRBJ2-5, with TRBD2 identical over 12 bases. This CDR3 has 20 amino acids. Germline V gene data show CDR1 as MDHEN and CDR2 as SYDVKM. V lost 5 bases to trimming and J lost 4 bases; unmatched junction nucleotides: 20. The CDR3 is CASSGQGTQGLAGNRETQYF. CDR3 sequence (DNA): TGTGCCAGCAGTGGTCAAGGGACCCAAGGACTAGCGGGAAATAGAGAGACCCAGTACTTC.

The chain combines TRBV11-2 with TRBJ2-7, with TRBD1 as a possible D gene (5 bases). CDR1 SGHAT and CDR2 FQNNGV come from the germline V gene. The CDR3 consists of 13 residues. Trimming left V 0 bases short and J 3 bases short, with 6 bases between. In DNA, the CDR3 is TGTGCCAGCAGCTTAGACAGGGTCTACGAGCAGTACTTC. It translates to CASSLDRVYEQYF. The whole variable domain, filled in from reference TRBV11-2 and TRBJ2-7, reads EAGVAQSPRYKIIEKRQSVAFWCNPISGHATLYWYQQILGQGPKLLIQFQNNGVVDDSQLPKDRFSAERLKGVDSTLKIQPAKLEDSAVYLCASSLDRVYEQYFGPGTRLTVT.